This T cell receptor beta chain was sequenced in a study of vaccination effects on CD4 cells after COVID-19. Turning to the study itself: Samples from a couple of convalescent patients were given 16 days and one week before vaccination.

As to this clone: Its antigen is not known.

Overall study findings and caveats: Substantial clonal contraction characterized both infection- and vaccine-induced clones late after vaccination. New vaccine-induced clones made up most post-vaccine spike-reactive clones in convalescents.

The CDR3 loop spans 16 amino acids. Trimming removed 5 bases from V and 4 bases from J, with 21 bases in between. Looked up from germline, CDR1 is LNHDA and CDR2 is SQIVND (reference sequence). Libraries were prepared by immunoSEQ multiplex PCR; TCRdb keeps only in-frame clonotypes and omits some of them. In the table there are around 46,000 clones, 75% of which are singletons. Ahead of sequencing, the ViraFEST assay grew antigen-specific CD4+ T cells using viral peptide pools. Upon completion of about 10 days in culture, CD4+ T cells were isolated. It was between March and December 2020 that the person had a SARS-CoV-2 infection confirmed by PCR. It was on days 3 and 7 that half the medium was replaced with IL-2 medium.

The sequencing here drew on CD4+ T cells from PBMCs cultured with a peptide pool, taken before COVID-19 vaccination. This chain links TRBV19 with TRBJ2-7; TRBD1 might be the D (5 bases). The TCR comes from a human donor who had a prior SARS-CoV-2 infection. The CDR3 here is CASSWYGAADPYEQYF. CDR3 DNA sequence: TGTGCCAGTAGTTGGTATGGGGCAGCAGACCCATACGAGCAGTACTTC.